Below are 26 T cell receptor beta chains sequenced from a single sample in a study of blood T cells in healthy people across ages. Together with a sample-barcoded 5' primer, a J-beta primer mix was included in a second PCR lasting about 7 to 12 cycles. One entry per CDR3 protein results from TCRdb running MiXCR on the 5' RACE reads. The repertoire holds 550,000 to 700,000 distinct CDR3 sequences, roughly a quarter seen once, with approximately 17% in the top ten. Sequences were obtained from blood. The source is a woman in her 70s in good health.

The chain couples TRBV5-5 to TRBJ2-5; D not resolved. Germline CDR1 SGHKS, CDR2 YYEKEE (reference sequence). The V and J ends lost 0 bases and 7 bases respectively, with 13 bases between them. The CDR3 spans 14 residues. CDR3 nucleotides: TGTGCCAGCAGCTTGGGGGTAGGAACTGGGACCCAGTACTTC. As protein: CASSLGVGTGTQYF.

With respect to this clonotype: At one boundary the junction diverges from the germline segment, which might be a read error. The CDR3 region is CATCEQRNTEAFF. CDR3 bases: TGTGCCACCTGTGAACAGAGGAACACTGAAGCTTTCTTT. The chain carries TRBV24-1 and TRBJ1-1; D not certain. CDR1 KGHDR and CDR2 SFDVKD come from the germline V gene. The CDR3 runs 13 residues.

The J gene is TRBJ1-1, the V gene TRBV5-1; no reliable D call. V dropped 7 bases and J dropped 7 bases, with 17 bases sitting between them. The CDR3 totals 13 residues. CDR1 and CDR2 from the germline V gene are SGHRS and YFSETQ. The CDR3 here is CASGVRGPSEAFF. The CDR3 DNA is TGCGCCAGCGGGGTGAGAGGGCCCAGTGAAGCTTTCTTT.

This clonotype showed up many times. V usage is TRBV5-1 and J usage is TRBJ2-5; 11 bases fit TRBD1. The CDR3 runs to 14 residues. In germline, CDR1 is SGHRS, CDR2 YFSETQ. V lost 9 bases to trimming and J lost 5 bases; unmatched junction nucleotides: 9. The CDR3, as DNA: TGCGCCACCAGAACCGGGACAGGGGGTGAGACCCAGTACTTC. Translated: CATRTGTGGETQYF.

The rearrangement uses TRBV5-5 and TRBJ2-7; tentative D call: TRBD1 (6 bases). CDR3 length: 15 amino acids. The V gene lost 0 bases and the J gene lost 3 bases, with 13 bases spanning the gap. Germline V gene sequence: CDR1 SGHKS, CDR2 YYEKEE (reference sequence). CDR3 region: CASSLVQGDSYEQYF. As DNA, the CDR3 is TGTGCCAGCAGCTTGGTACAGGGCGACAGCTACGAGCAGTACTTC.

About this clonotype: One end of the junction fails to match germline, which may point to a read error. This chain links TRBV20-1 with TRBJ2-4; unclear D gene. CDR1 and CDR2 (germline): DFQATT, SNEGSKA (reference sequence). The CDR3 sequence is 14 residues long. This CDR3 is CSARATSLKDIQHF. The CDR3 DNA sequence: TGCAGTGCTAGAGCCACGAGCCTCAAAGACATTCAGCACTTC.

There are a few counts of this clonotype. The chain joins TRBV9 to TRBJ1-2; 10 bases are a match to TRBD1. After removal of 3 bases from V and 10 bases from J, the junction contained 9 bases not matched to a gene. Per the germline V gene, CDR1 is SGDLS and CDR2 is YYNGEE. The CDR3 is 14 amino acids. CDR3 region: CASSGAGTGVLYTF. The CDR3 bases are TGTGCCAGCAGCGGAGCCGGGACAGGGGTCCTCTACACCTTC.

This clonotype was detected once. This chain links TRBV27 with TRBJ2-5; no clear D. Germline loops: CDR1 MNHEY, CDR2 SMNVEV (reference sequence). The CDR3 has 14 amino acids. V lost 0 bases and J lost 1, with 6 bases in between. CDR3 DNA: TGTGCCAGCAGTTTATCTTACACCCAAGAGACCCAGTACTTC. It yields the protein CASSLSYTQETQYF.

This clonotype was detected ten times or more. V is TRBV6-2 or TRBV6-3 and J is TRBJ2-1; the match to TRBD2 covers 10 bases. This CDR3 is built from 22 residues. The V and J ends lost 4 bases and 0 bases, in that order; junction bases with no gene match: 21. Germline lookup yields CDR1 MNHEY and CDR2 SVGEGT. The CDR3 loop is CASSSLAASGGQTWSSYNEQFF. The CDR3 DNA sequence: TGTGCCAGCAGTTCGCTCGCAGCTAGCGGGGGCCAAACCTGGAGCTCCTACAATGAGCAGTTCTTC.

In its sample, this clonotype was seen many times. This chain joins TRBV25-1 and TRBJ2-7, with D unclear. There are 14 residues in the CDR3. From germline, CDR1 is MGHDK and CDR2 SYGVNS. V was clipped by 0 bases and J by 0 bases, with 6 bases between them. The CDR3 region has the DNA TGTGCCAGCAGTGAATACGACACCTCCTACGAGCAGTACTTC. It encodes CASSEYDTSYEQYF.

The chain uses TRBV7-2 and TRBJ1-1; 7 bases are a match to TRBD1. V lost 8 bases and J lost 5; bases outside the gene matches: 8. Germline loops: CDR1 SGHTA, CDR2 FQGNSA. The CDR3 consists of 13 residues. In DNA, the CDR3 is TGTGCCAGCTCCCTGACAGGGTGGACTGAAGCTTTCTTT. Amino acids: CASSLTGWTEAFF.

As for this clonotype: Germline and junction disagree at one end, which may indicate a read error. The chain carries TRBV20-1 and TRBJ2-3, with 9 bases that match TRBD1. The CDR3 sequence is 15 residues long. Looked up from germline, CDR1 is DFQATT and CDR2 is SNEGSKA (reference sequence). The CDR3, as DNA: TGCAGTGCTCGATCCGCCGACAGGGGGACAGATACGCAGTGTTTT. Its translation is CSARSADRGTDTQCF.

This clonotype has just a few counts. The rearrangement joins TRBV3-1 to TRBJ1-1; D not resolved. Trimming left V 6 bases short and J 3 bases short, with 11 bases between. Per germline, CDR1 LGHDT and CDR2 YNNKEL (reference sequence). The CDR3 contains 13 residues. CDR3 coding DNA: TGTGCCAGCAGGGAGGGATTAGACACTGAAGCTTTCTTT. Its translation is CASREGLDTEAFF.

J is TRBJ2-7 and V is TRBV7-9, with 10 positions matching TRBD2. J lost 5 bases, V lost 1 base, and 5 bases had no gene match. From germline, CDR1 is SEHNR and CDR2 FQNEAQ (reference sequence). This CDR3 is 15 amino acids long. This CDR3 is CASSLGTSGAHEQYF. The CDR3 DNA follows: TGTGCCAGCAGCTTAGGTACTAGCGGGGCGCACGAGCAGTACTTC.

The chain links TRBV29-1 to TRBJ2-3; D unclear. The V gene's germline CDR1 is SQVTM and CDR2 ANQGSEA. This CDR3 has 10 amino acids. V gave up 7 bases and J gave up 10 bases, with 12 bases separating them. The CDR3 DNA sequence: TGCAGCGGCAGGACGGGCGCGCAGTATTTT. Protein: CSGRTGAQYF.

This clonotype was seen a handful of times. The chain is built from TRBV20-1 and TRBJ1-5; maybe TRBD1 (6 bases). The CDR3 sequence is 15 residues long. Per the germline V gene, CDR1 is DFQATT and CDR2 is SNEGSKA (reference sequence). V was cut by 0 bases and J by 7 bases, with 16 bases left in between. The DNA for the CDR3 is TGCAGTGCTAGAGAAATACAGGGTTCGGGACAGCCCCAGCATTTT. Translation: CSAREIQGSGQPQHF.

This clonotype was picked up many times. The junction departs from the called germline gene at one end, perhaps through a read error. The chain employs TRBV5-1 and TRBJ2-5; D is ambiguous. Germline assignment: CDR1 SGHRS and CDR2 YFSETQ. The CDR3 is 12 residues long. The CDR3: CASSFSLETQYF. In nucleotides, the CDR3 is TGTGCCAGCAGTTTTAGCTTAGAGACCCAGTACTTC.

The chain recombines TRBV7-2 with TRBJ2-3; 8 positions agree with TRBD2. The CDR3 is 14 residues long. The germline V gene has CDR1 SGHTA and CDR2 FQGNSA. Trimming took 2 bases from V and 4 from J; bases not matched to a gene: 2. DNA for the CDR3: TGTGCCAGCAGCTTAACTAGCGGACCAGATACGCAGTATTTT. Protein product: CASSLTSGPDTQYF.

This chain uses TRBV20-1 with TRBJ2-7, with D maybe TRBD2 (5 bases). The CDR3 extends over 13 amino acids. Germline CDR1 DFQATT, CDR2 SNEGSKA (reference sequence). With 6 bases removed from V and 2 bases from J, the gap between germline ends came to 14 bases. The CDR3 sequence is CSAPGSTTYEQYF. In DNA form, the CDR3 reads TGCAGTGCCCCGGGGTCTACAACCTACGAGCAGTACTTC.

In its sample, this clonotype was seen a few times. The V gene is TRBV6-2 or TRBV6-3, the J gene TRBJ2-1; 7 bases agree with TRBD2. With V trimmed by 0 bases and J by 12 bases, 2 bases remained unmatched. Germline CDR1 MNHEY, CDR2 SVGEGT. CDR3 length: 12 residues. CDR3 DNA: TGTGCCAGCAGTTACTCGAGGGAGGGGCAGTTCTTC. The encoded protein is CASSYSREGQFF.

A note on this clonotype: One junction end disagrees with the germline gene, perhaps due to a read error. The genes are TRBV29-1 and TRBJ1-1; 9 bases align to TRBD1. Germline CDR1 and CDR2: SQVTM and ANQGSEA. The CDR3 spans 13 residues. The CDR3 spells CSVGQGGNTGAFF. CDR3 nucleotides: TGCAGCGTTGGACAGGGGGGGAACACTGGAGCTTTCTTT. Variable domain in full (rest from reference TRBV29-1 and TRBJ1-1): SAVISQKPSRDICQRGTSLTIQCQVDSQVTMMFWYRQQPGQSLTLIATANQGSEATYESGFVIDKFPISRPNLTFSTLTVSNMSPEDSSIYLCSVGQGGNTGAFFGQGTRLTVV.

This clonotype was recorded a few times. The rearrangement joins TRBV29-1 to TRBJ1-3; D is uncertain. Germline CDR1 and CDR2: SQVTM and ANQGSEA. The CDR3 spans 13 residues. V dropped 7 bases and J dropped 2 bases, with 12 bases sitting between them. The CDR3 loop reads CSASHGPGNTIYF. Written as DNA, the CDR3 is TGCAGCGCCTCACACGGACCTGGAAACACCATATATTTT.

This clonotype was observed a few times. The V call is TRBV20-1, the J call TRBJ1-6; D is unresolved. CDR1 DFQATT and CDR2 SNEGSKA come from the germline V gene (reference sequence). The ends were cut back, 1 base at V and 6 bases at J, with 7 bases in the middle. The CDR3 contains 13 residues. The DNA of the CDR3 is TGCAGTGCTAGAGTTCTGGTTAATTCACCCCTCCACTTT. Translating gives CSARVLVNSPLHF.

The sample holds many counts of this clonotype. The genes are TRBV3-1 and TRBJ2-2, with a possible D match to TRBD2 (5 bases). CDR1 is LGHDT, CDR2 YNNKEL, per germline (reference sequence). Trimming cost V 4 bases and J 4 bases, with 16 bases left between them. The CDR3 is 16 residues long. The CDR3 DNA is TGTGCCAGCAGCCCCCGTACGCGGCGGGTCACCGGGGAGCTGTTTTTT. Encoded protein: CASSPRTRRVTGELFF.

This rearrangement joins TRBV12-3 or TRBV12-4 to TRBJ2-7, with 9 bases that match TRBD1. The CDR3 is made up of 14 amino acids. V dropped 7 bases and J dropped 6; count of bases not matched to a gene: 10. DNA for the CDR3: TGTGCCAGCACACCGGGACAGGGTAACAGCGAGCAGTACTTC. This sequence encodes CASTPGQGNSEQYF.

This clonotype has just a few counts. The genes are TRBV28 and TRBJ2-5, with no clear D. CDR3 length equals 12 residues. Trimming cost V 7 bases and J 2 bases, with 8 bases left between them. Germline loops: CDR1 MDHEN, CDR2 SYDVKM. The CDR3 here is CASTTNQETQYF. The CDR3 DNA follows: TGTGCCAGCACAACTAATCAAGAGACCCAGTACTTC.